This note documents a single T cell receptor (beta chain) sequence. Germline trimming cut 3 bases from V and 4 bases from J; bases unmatched to any gene: 11. Germline CDR1 SGHVS, CDR2 FQNEAQ. The CDR3 runs to 16 residues. This sample was included in a study of blood T cell repertoires in COVID-19. At the level of the study: Spain, Italy and the United States supplied samples that represented acute and convalescent COVID-19. The analysed material was cDNA or gDNA that came from T cells, B-cell-depleted T cells, or PBMCs.

Authors' processing steps: Estimated nucleated cell counts came from reference gene primer amplification. Using immunoSEQ multiplex PCR, the repertoire was profiled, and TCRdb retains in-frame clones only, with some absent. V, J and clone size derive from that table, while D and trimming were established from the DNA sequence. This sample yields 120,000 to 150,000 clones, of which approximately 85% are seen a single time; around 4% belongs to the top ten. This chain joins TRBV7-8 and TRBJ2-5; 7 bases fit TRBD2. This clonotype was sampled from a woman over 75 with acute or convalescent COVID-19. Sequenced sample: peripheral blood. CDR3 amino acids: CASSFVGRVRGETQYF. The CDR3 DNA reads as TGTGCCAGCAGCTTTGTAGGGAGGGTTAGGGGAGAGACCCAGTACTTC.